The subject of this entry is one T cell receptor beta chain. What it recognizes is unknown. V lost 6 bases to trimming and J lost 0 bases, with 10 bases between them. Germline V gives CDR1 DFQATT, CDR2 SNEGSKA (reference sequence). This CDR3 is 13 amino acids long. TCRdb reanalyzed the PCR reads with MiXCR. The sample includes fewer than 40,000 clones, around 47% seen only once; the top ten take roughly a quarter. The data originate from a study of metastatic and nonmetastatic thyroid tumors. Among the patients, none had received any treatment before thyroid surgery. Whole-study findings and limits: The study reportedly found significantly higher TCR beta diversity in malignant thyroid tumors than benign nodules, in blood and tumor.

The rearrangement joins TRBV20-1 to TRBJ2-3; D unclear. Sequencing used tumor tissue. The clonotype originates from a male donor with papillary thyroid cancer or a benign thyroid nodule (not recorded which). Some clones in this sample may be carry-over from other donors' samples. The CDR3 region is CSARPTSTDTQYF. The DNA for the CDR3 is TGCAGTGCCAGACCCACCAGCACAGATACGCAGTATTTT.